The rows below give T cell receptor beta chains drawn from one sample of a study of blood T cell repertoires in COVID-19. Produced via immunoSEQ multiplex PCR; TCRdb's table is partial and in-frame only. Among around 250,000 clones listed, around 83% were seen once. Sequencing was done on a sample of peripheral blood. The source is a man older than 75 with acute or convalescent COVID-19. The CDR3 runs from the conserved cysteine through the conserved F or W. Each record gives: clone size, CDR3 length, D gene, V gene, CDR3 protein. D genes are given only for firm matches. Clone size is given for some rows only: seen once, a few or many times, or a class if the clone is expanded.

- | 13 | - | TRBV2 | CASTGDSYNEQFF
- | 14 | - | TRBV28 | CASSLGGRNEKLFF
- | 14 | - | TRBV5-1 | CASSLGNREETQYF
- | 13 | - | TRBV27 | CASHGQGASPLHF
- | 14 | TRBD1 | TRBV5-1 | CASSSGTGQTEAFF
- | 15 | - | TRBV2 | CASSEGQTRNSPLHF
- | 11 | - | TRBV20-1 | CSASLNTEAFF
- | 16 | TRBD2 | TRBV5-1 | CASSSGLAGAAGELFF
many | 21 | TRBD1 | TRBV7-9 | CASSRDRGPFFLAGGEETQYF
- | 16 | TRBD2 | TRBV19 | CASSRGTSAITYEQYF
- | 16 | - | TRBV7-9 | CASNLGYSGFTDTQYF
- | 13 | - | TRBV5-1 | CASRYSLNTEAFF
- | 14 | TRBD1 | TRBV6-2/TRBV6-3 | CASSRDRASREQFF
many | 16 | TRBD1 | TRBV28 | CASRPHRDRGRSPLHF
few | 15 | TRBD1 | TRBV11-1 | CASSPGQGMMYGYTF
- | 18 | TRBD2 | TRBV5-6 | CASSVKGAGGRDTGELFF